Listed below are T cell receptor beta chains from one sample, sequenced in a study of blood T cell repertoires in COVID-19. The assay was immunoSEQ multiplex PCR, and TCRdb's table has in-frame clones only and misses some. The table includes around 170,000 clones, under 85% detected once. Sequenced material: peripheral blood. The origin of the receptors is a woman in her seventies with COVID-19, enrolled during active disease. CDR3s include the opening cysteine and the closing phenylalanine or tryptophan. Each record gives: J gene, V gene, D gene, CDR3 DNA, CDR3 protein. The D gene is left open where the match is weak.

J: TRBJ2-1; V: TRBV21-1; D: -; DNA: TGTGCCAGCAGCAAAGGGCAAAAGACTAGCGGGATTCAAAGCTCCTACAATGAGCAGTTCTTC; CDR3: CASSKGQKTSGIQSSYNEQFF
J: TRBJ1-1; V: TRBV28; D: -; DNA: TGTGCCAGCACTCAAACGGGGAACACTGAAGCTTTCTTT; CDR3: CASTQTGNTEAFF
J: TRBJ2-3; V: TRBV5-1; D: TRBD2; DNA: TGCGCCAGCAGCTCAAAGCGGGAGAACACAGATACGCAGTATTTT; CDR3: CASSSKRENTDTQYF
J: TRBJ1-6; V: TRBV5-4; D: TRBD1; DNA: TGTGCCAGCAGCTTGGCAGGGGGCGGTTCACCCCTCCACTTT; CDR3: CASSLAGGGSPLHF
J: TRBJ1-1; V: TRBV3-1/TRBV3-2; D: TRBD1; DNA: TGTGCCAGCTTATCGGGGGACAGGGGGTTAGGCACTGAAGCTTTCTTT; CDR3: CASLSGDRGLGTEAFF
J: TRBJ2-1; V: TRBV27; D: TRBD1; DNA: TGTGCCAGCAGTGAACCCGGGACAGGGGTCGGCAATGAGCAGTTCTTC; CDR3: CASSEPGTGVGNEQFF
J: TRBJ2-2; V: TRBV28; D: -; DNA: TGTGCCAGCAGCTTCGGAGGGGGGGCCGGCGGGGAGCTGTTTTTT; CDR3: CASSFGGGAGGELFF
J: TRBJ1-6; V: TRBV2; D: TRBD1; DNA: TGTGCCAGCAGTGATGAAACAGGGGTAGGGAATTCACCCCTCCACTTT; CDR3: CASSDETGVGNSPLHF
J: TRBJ2-3; V: TRBV19; D: TRBD2; DNA: TGTGCCAGTAGTGGCGGGAGGTCGAGTGCAGATACGCAGTATTTT; CDR3: CASSGGRSSADTQYF
J: TRBJ2-7; V: TRBV7-3; D: TRBD2; DNA: TGTGCCAGCAGCCAGGGACTAGCGTTAAGCGAGCAGTACTTC; CDR3: CASSQGLALSEQYF
J: TRBJ2-2; V: TRBV3-1/TRBV3-2; D: -; DNA: TGTGCCAGCAGCCTCACGGGGGACGACGGGGAGCTGTTTTTT; CDR3: CASSLTGDDGELFF
J: TRBJ1-1; V: TRBV6-2/TRBV6-3; D: -; DNA: TGTGCCAGCAGTTACGAGGGGAGGGGCACTGAAGCTTTCTTT; CDR3: CASSYEGRGTEAFF
J: TRBJ2-7; V: TRBV7-9; D: TRBD2; DNA: TGTGCCAGCAGCCCCATGGGGGGGACGAAATCCTACGAGCAGTACTTC; CDR3: CASSPMGGTKSYEQYF